The 18 T cell receptor beta chains in this list originate from one sample, sequenced in a study of cytomegalovirus exposure and HLA in healthy donors. The PCR was carried out with 60 Vbeta primers and 13 Jbeta primers. Data came from immunoSEQ multiplex PCR; TCRdb stores just in-frame clones and leaves some out. Of 90,000 to 120,000 clones listed, around 73% are singletons. Sequencing was carried out using PBMCs. These receptors all come from a man aged 25-45 years in good health and CMV-seronegative.

Only a few counts were recorded for this clone. Germline and junction disagree at one end, which may indicate a read error. This rearrangement joins TRBV7-9 to TRBJ1-5; D remains unclear. The germline V gene encodes CDR1 SEHNR and CDR2 FQNEAQ (reference sequence). The CDR3 runs to 13 residues. CDR3 loop: CSSSFGEGQPQHF. The DNA for the CDR3 is TGTTCCAGCAGCTTCGGGGAGGGTCAGCCCCAGCATTTT.

The genes are TRBV5-4 and TRBJ1-1; D is ambiguous. CDR1 is SGHNT and CDR2 is YYREEE in the germline V gene (reference sequence). The CDR3 contains 14 residues. V was cut by 4 bases and J by 3 bases, with 13 bases left in between. The CDR3 nucleotides read TGTGCCAGCAGCCCGGGAGGCCGCTACACTGAAGCTTTCTTT. Protein sequence: CASSPGGRYTEAFF.

The chain has TRBV14 and TRBJ2-7; 7 bases are a match to TRBD2. Germline CDR1 and CDR2: SGHDN and FVKESK. The length of the CDR3 is 13 residues. J lost 4 bases, V lost 4 bases, and 4 bases had no gene match. DNA for the CDR3: TGTGCCAGCAGCCGTCTAGCGGATTACGAGCAGTACTTC. It is translated as CASSRLADYEQYF.

The chain couples TRBV5-6 to TRBJ2-2, with 11 bases fitting TRBD1. The CDR3 sequence is 19 residues long. The J segment lost 0 bases and the V segment lost 0 bases, leaving 7 bases of the junction unmatched. CDR1 and CDR2 from the germline V gene are SGHDT and YYEEEE. The CDR3 bases are TGTGCCAGCAGCTTGGCCTGGGACAGGGGGTCTGCGAACACCGGGGAGCTGTTTTTT. Protein sequence: CASSLAWDRGSANTGELFF.

The chain uses TRBV6-5 and TRBJ1-1; 8 nucleotides agree with TRBD1. This CDR3 contains 15 residues. CDR1 and CDR2 (germline): MNHEY, SVGAGI. After removal of 6 bases from V and 4 bases from J, the junction contained 10 bases not matched to a gene. CDR3 coding DNA: TGTGCCAGCAGCACACTCAGGGGGCTGGGCACTGAAGCTTTCTTT. Its translation is CASSTLRGLGTEAFF.

The CDR3 DNA is TGTGCCAGCAGCTTAGCAGCCACCTACGAGCAGTACTTC. Amino acids: CASSLAATYEQYF. V is TRBV7-2 and J is TRBJ2-7; D ambiguous. The CDR3 is 13 residues long. V lost 0 bases and J lost 2, with 5 bases in between. Germline lookup yields CDR1 SGHTA and CDR2 FQGNSA.

Note on this clone: One end of the junction is discordant with germline, which a read error may explain. The chain employs TRBV6-5 and TRBJ1-3; D gene ambiguous. CDR1 is MNHEY and CDR2 is SVGAGI in the germline V gene. This CDR3 contains 15 residues. DNA of the CDR3: TGTGCCAGCAGTTACTCGAGCGGGGTTGGAAGCACCATATATTTT. Translation: CASSYSSGVGSTIYF.

The J gene is TRBJ2-1, the V gene TRBV25-1, with D unresolved. The CDR3 contains 13 residues. Germline CDR1 MGHDK, CDR2 SYGVNS. Deletions cut 6 bases from V and 3 bases from J, with 9 bases between. In nucleotides, the CDR3 is TGTGCCAGCAGCCACAACAGCTACAATGAGCAGTTCTTC. Protein product: CASSHNSYNEQFF.

The chain links TRBV6-4 to TRBJ2-1; 7 nucleotides agree with TRBD1. This CDR3 region has 13 residues. With 5 bases clipped from V and 4 bases from J, the junction kept 2 bases outside the gene matches. Germline CDR1 MRHNA, CDR2 SNTAGT. CDR3 sequence (DNA): TGTGCCAGCAGTCAGGGGGATTACAATGAGCAGTTCTTC. This codes for CASSQGDYNEQFF.

The chain recombines TRBV30 with TRBJ2-5; no firm D call. The J call may be wrong; the DNA end is better matched by TRBJ2-7. The CDR3 sequence is 11 residues long. Looked up from germline, CDR1 is GTSNPN and CDR2 is SVGIG (reference sequence). The DNA for the CDR3 is TGTGCCTGGAGCCTGAGCCACGAGCAGTACTTC. Amino acids: CAWSLSHEQYF.

In its sample, this clone was seen once. The V and J genes are TRBV14 and TRBJ1-2; 9 bases map to TRBD1. This CDR3 has 14 residues. V shed 5 bases, J shed 2 bases, and the junction held 3 bases outside the gene matches. CDR1 SGHDN and CDR2 FVKESK come from the germline V gene. The CDR3 nucleotides are TGTGCCAGCAGCAGGGACAGGGTGAACTATGGCTACACCTTC. Amino acid sequence: CASSRDRVNYGYTF.

V is TRBV30 and J is TRBJ1-2; maybe TRBD1 (5 bases). The CDR3 sequence is 15 residues long. CDR1 and CDR2 from the germline V gene are GTSNPN and SVGIG (reference sequence). Trimming took off 1 base at V and 1 base at J, with 13 bases between the two ends. This CDR3 reads CAWSGQGGFNYGYTF. CDR3 coding DNA: TGTGCCTGGAGTGGTCAGGGAGGCTTTAACTATGGCTACACCTTC.

V and J are TRBV11-2 and TRBJ2-1; TRBD2 agrees at 9 bases. V shed 1 base and J 8 bases; nucleotides not matched to a gene: 9. In germline, CDR1 is SGHAT, CDR2 FQNNGV. The CDR3 is 16 amino acids. The CDR3 loop reads CASSLGASGITHEQFF. The CDR3 DNA reads as TGTGCCAGCAGCTTAGGGGCTAGCGGGATTACCCATGAGCAGTTCTTC. Full variable domain (missing parts from reference TRBV11-2 and TRBJ2-1): EAGVAQSPRYKIIEKRQSVAFWCNPISGHATLYWYQQILGQGPKLLIQFQNNGVVDDSQLPKDRFSAERLKGVDSTLKIQPAKLEDSAVYLCASSLGASGITHEQFFGPGTRLTVL.

With regard to this clone: One end of the junction does not line up with germline, which may come from a read error. This sequence joins TRBV7-9 and TRBJ2-5; the D gene is possibly TRBD1 (5 bases). Germline V gene data show CDR1 as SEHNR and CDR2 as FQNEAQ (reference sequence). The CDR3 sequence is 14 residues long. DNA for the CDR3: TGTTCCAGCAGCTTGTCCACAGGTTGGGAGACCCAGTACTTC. It translates to CSSSLSTGWETQYF.

CDR3 sequence: CASSLAAGGASSGNTIYF. The CDR3 nucleotides read TGTGCCAGCAGCTTGGCAGCCGGCGGGGCGAGCTCTGGAAACACCATATATTTT. The chain has TRBV7-2 and TRBJ1-3, with D possibly matching TRBD1 (5 bases). Trimming stripped 3 bases from V and 0 bases from J, with 18 bases between. From germline, CDR1 is SGHTA and CDR2 FQGNSA. The CDR3 is 18 residues long.

CDR3 in amino acids: CASSSQQGPTDTQYF. The CDR3 bases are TGTGCCAGCAGCTCCCAGCAGGGGCCCACAGATACGCAGTATTTT. The chain is built from TRBV9 and TRBJ2-3; maybe TRBD1 (6 bases). Germline assignment: CDR1 SGDLS and CDR2 YYNGEE. The CDR3 contains 15 residues. Deletions cut 4 bases from V and 2 bases from J, with 14 bases between.

This chain links TRBV5-1 with TRBJ2-7; D may be TRBD1 (6 bases). V lost 2 bases to trimming and J lost 3 bases, with 15 bases between them. From germline, CDR1 is SGHRS and CDR2 YFSETQ. CDR3 length: 15 residues. The CDR3 loop is CASSLTGSVDYEQYF. CDR3 nucleotides: TGCGCCAGCAGCTTAACAGGGTCCGTGGACTACGAGCAGTACTTC.

The rearrangement uses TRBV5-6 and TRBJ1-3, with D maybe TRBD1 (6 bases). The ends were cut back, 2 bases at V and 1 base at J, with 7 bases in the middle. The CDR3 spans 14 residues. Germline loops: CDR1 SGHDT, CDR2 YYEEEE. This CDR3 is CASSFTGSGNTIYF. CDR3 in DNA: TGTGCCAGCAGCTTTACAGGGTCTGGAAACACCATATATTTT. Using reference TRBV5-6 and TRBJ1-3 for the parts outside the CDR3, the full variable domain is DAGVTQSPTHLIKTRGQQVTLRCSPKSGHDTVSWYQQALGQGPQFIFQYYEEEERQRGNFPDRFSGHQFPNYSSELNVNALLLGDSALYLCASSFTGSGNTIYFGEGSWLTVV.